This entry features one T cell receptor beta chain sequence. Its matching antigen is unknown. Germline CDR1 SQVTM, CDR2 ANQGSEA. V was clipped by 0 bases and J by 12 bases, with 12 bases between them. The CDR3 length is 12 residues. TCRdb's copy holds only in-frame clones and misses some; the assay was immunoSEQ multiplex PCR. Among around 110,000 clones, over 80% were seen once, and the ten largest hold around 3%. The record originates from a study of CD4+ T cells in melanoma. Regarding the study as a whole: Diverse differentiation states were reported for melanoma neoantigen-specific CD4+ T cells.

The chain carries TRBV29-1 and TRBJ2-1; D is undetermined. The sample consisted of peripheral blood. The receptor was isolated from a human donor with melanoma. The CDR3 region is CSVEDLAPGQFF. The CDR3 region has the DNA TGCAGCGTTGAAGATCTGGCCCCAGGGCAGTTCTTC.